This T cell receptor (beta chain) emerged from a study of HIV-infected patients and healthy controls. TCRdb fed the 5' RACE reads into MiXCR, producing one record per CDR3 protein. The table has about 67,000 distinct CDR3 sequences, about 15% seen once. Input material: CD4+ T cells from blood. The source is a human donor in good health.

CDR3 loop: CSARDGGRDNEQFF. In DNA form, the CDR3 reads TGCAGTGCTAGGGACGGAGGGAGGGACAATGAGCAGTTCTTC. The chain is built from TRBV20-1 and TRBJ2-1; 7 bases match TRBD2. Trimming removed 3 bases from V and 5 bases from J; junction bases left unmatched: 7. The CDR3 runs 14 residues. Germline V gene data show CDR1 as DFQATT and CDR2 as SNEGSKA (reference sequence).